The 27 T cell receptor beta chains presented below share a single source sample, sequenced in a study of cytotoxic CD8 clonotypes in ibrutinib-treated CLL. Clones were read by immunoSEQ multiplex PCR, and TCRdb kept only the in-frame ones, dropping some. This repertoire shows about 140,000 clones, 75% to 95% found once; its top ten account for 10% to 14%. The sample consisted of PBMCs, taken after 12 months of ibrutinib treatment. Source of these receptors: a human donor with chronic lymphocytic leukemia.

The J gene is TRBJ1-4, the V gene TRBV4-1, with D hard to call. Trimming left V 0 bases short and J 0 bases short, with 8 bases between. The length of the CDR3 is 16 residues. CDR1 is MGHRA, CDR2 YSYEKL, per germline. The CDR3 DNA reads TGCGCCAGCAGCCAAGACAGGATTACAACTAATGAAAAACTGTTTTTT. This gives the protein CASSQDRITTNEKLFF.

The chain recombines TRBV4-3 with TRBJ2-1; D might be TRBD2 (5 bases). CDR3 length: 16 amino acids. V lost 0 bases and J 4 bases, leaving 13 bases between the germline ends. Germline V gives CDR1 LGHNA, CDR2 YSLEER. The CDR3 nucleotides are TGCGCCAGCAGCCAAGACTGGCGGGTGGGGTACAATGAGCAGTTCTTC. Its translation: CASSQDWRVGYNEQFF.

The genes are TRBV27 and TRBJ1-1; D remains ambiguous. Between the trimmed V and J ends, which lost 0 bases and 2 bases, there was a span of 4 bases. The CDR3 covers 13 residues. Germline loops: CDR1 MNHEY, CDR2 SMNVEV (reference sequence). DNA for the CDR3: TGTGCCAGCAGTTTATCAGTCAACACTGAAGCTTTCTTT. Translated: CASSLSVNTEAFF.

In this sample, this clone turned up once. The CDR3 nucleotides are TGTGCCAGTAGTAATGACCAGGGCAATGAAAAACTGTTTTTT. This sequence encodes CASSNDQGNEKLFF. This sequence joins TRBV19 and TRBJ1-4; weak D call: TRBD1 (5 bases). The CDR3 has 14 amino acids. V was cut by 4 bases and J by 5 bases, with 11 bases left in between. Germline V gene lookup returns CDR1 LNHDA and CDR2 SQIVND (reference sequence).

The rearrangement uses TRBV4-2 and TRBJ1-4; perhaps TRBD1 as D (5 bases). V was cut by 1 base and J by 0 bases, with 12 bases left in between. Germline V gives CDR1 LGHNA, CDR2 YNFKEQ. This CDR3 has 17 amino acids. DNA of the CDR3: TGTGCCAGCAGCCAAGGGCCCGGAGGGGCAACTAATGAAAAACTGTTTTTT. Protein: CASSQGPGGATNEKLFF.

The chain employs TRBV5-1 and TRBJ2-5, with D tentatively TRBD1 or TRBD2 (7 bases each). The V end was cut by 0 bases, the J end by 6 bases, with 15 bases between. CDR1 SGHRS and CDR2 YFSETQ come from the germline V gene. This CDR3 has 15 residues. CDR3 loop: CASSLDRGGRQTQYF. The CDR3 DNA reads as TGCGCCAGCAGCTTGGACAGGGGAGGGCGGCAGACCCAGTACTTC.

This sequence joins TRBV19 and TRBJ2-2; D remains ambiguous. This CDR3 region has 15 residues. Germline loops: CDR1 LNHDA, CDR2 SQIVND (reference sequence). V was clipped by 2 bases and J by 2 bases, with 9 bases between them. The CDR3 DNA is TGTGCCAGTAGTATACCCGGGTTAAACACCGGGGAGCTGTTTTTT. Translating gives CASSIPGLNTGELFF. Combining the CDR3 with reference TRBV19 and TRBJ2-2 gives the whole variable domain DGGITQSPKYLFRKEGQNVTLSCEQNLNHDAMYWYRQDPGQGLRLIYYSQIVNDFQKGDIAEGYSVSREKKESFPLTVTSAQKNPTAFYLCASSIPGLNTGELFFGEGSRLTVL.

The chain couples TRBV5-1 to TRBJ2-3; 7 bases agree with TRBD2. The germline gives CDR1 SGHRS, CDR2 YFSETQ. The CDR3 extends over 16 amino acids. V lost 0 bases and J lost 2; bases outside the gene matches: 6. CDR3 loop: CASSLGTSEHTDTQYF. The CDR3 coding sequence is TGCGCCAGCAGCTTGGGCACTAGCGAGCACACAGATACGCAGTATTTT.

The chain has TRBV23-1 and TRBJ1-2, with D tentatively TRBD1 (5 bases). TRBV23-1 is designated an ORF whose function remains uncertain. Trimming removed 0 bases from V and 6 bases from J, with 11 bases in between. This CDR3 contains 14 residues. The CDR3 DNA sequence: TGCGCCAGCAGTCAATCTCTCAGGGAAGATGGCTACACCTTC. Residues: CASSQSLREDGYTF.

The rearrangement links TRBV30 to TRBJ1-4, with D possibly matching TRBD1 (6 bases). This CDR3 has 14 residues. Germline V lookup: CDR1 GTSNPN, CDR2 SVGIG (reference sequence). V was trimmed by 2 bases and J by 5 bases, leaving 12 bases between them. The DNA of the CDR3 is TGTGCCTGGAGTCTCGGGGGCCCGAATGAAAAACTGTTTTTT. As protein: CAWSLGGPNEKLFF.

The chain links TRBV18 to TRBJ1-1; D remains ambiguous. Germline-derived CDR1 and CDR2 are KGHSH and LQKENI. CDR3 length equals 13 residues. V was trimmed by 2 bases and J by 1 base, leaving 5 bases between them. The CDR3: CASSPSQNTEAFF. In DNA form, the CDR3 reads TGTGCCAGCTCACCATCGCAGAACACTGAAGCTTTCTTT.

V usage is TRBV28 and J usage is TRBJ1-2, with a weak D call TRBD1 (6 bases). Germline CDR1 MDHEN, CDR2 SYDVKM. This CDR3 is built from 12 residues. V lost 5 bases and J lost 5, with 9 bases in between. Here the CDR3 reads CASSTTGYGYTF. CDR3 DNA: TGTGCCAGCAGTACTACAGGGTATGGCTACACCTTC.

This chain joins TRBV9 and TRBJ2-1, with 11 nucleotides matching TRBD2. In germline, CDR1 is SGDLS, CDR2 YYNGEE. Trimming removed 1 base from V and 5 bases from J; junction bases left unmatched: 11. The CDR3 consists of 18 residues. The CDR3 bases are TGTGCCAGCAGCGTACGCCCAACTAGCGGGAGTCCCCACAATGAGCAGTTCTTC. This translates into CASSVRPTSGSPHNEQFF.

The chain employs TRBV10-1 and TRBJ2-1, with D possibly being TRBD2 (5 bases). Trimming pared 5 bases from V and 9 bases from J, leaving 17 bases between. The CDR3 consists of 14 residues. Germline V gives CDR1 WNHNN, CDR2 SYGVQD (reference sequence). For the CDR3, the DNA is TGCGCCAGCAGTCCAAGGCCCAGCGGCGGTGAGCAGTTCTTC. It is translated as CASSPRPSGGEQFF.

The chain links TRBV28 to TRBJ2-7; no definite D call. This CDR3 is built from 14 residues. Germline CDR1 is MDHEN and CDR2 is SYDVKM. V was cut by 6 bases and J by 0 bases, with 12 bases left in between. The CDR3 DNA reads TGTGCCAGCAGCCAATTATCGAGCTCCTACGAGCAGTACTTC. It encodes CASSQLSSSYEQYF.

CDR3 residues: CASSPKYTTNTEAFF. DNA for the CDR3: TGTGCCAGCTCACCGAAGTATACTACGAACACTGAAGCTTTCTTT. The chain couples TRBV18 to TRBJ1-1; no clear D gene. V lost 3 bases and J 1 base, leaving 12 bases between the germline ends. The CDR3 has 15 amino acids. CDR1 is KGHSH, CDR2 LQKENI, per germline.

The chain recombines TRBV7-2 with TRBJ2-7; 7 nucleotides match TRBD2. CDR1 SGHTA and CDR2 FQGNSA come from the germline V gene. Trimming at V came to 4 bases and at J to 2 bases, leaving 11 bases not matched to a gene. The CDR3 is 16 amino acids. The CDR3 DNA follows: TGTGCCAGCAGCTATATAGCGGGCATTACCGCCTACGAGCAGTACTTC. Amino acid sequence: CASSYIAGITAYEQYF.

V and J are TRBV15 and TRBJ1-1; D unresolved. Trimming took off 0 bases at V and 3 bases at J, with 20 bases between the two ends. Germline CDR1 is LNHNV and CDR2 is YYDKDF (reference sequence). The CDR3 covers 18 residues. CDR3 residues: CATSRDKAKSLGHTEAFF. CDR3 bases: TGTGCCACCAGCAGAGATAAGGCGAAATCTTTAGGGCACACTGAAGCTTTCTTT.

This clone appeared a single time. In DNA, the CDR3 is TGTGCCAGTAGTAGGGGGACAGGGTCCTACGAGCAGTACTTC. It is translated as CASSRGTGSYEQYF. This sequence joins TRBV19 and TRBJ2-7, with 9 bases aligning to TRBD1. The V gene end was trimmed by 4 bases and the J gene end by 1 base; junction bases not matched to a gene: 2. The germline CDR1 and CDR2 sequences are LNHDA and SQIVND (reference sequence). This CDR3 is 14 amino acids long.

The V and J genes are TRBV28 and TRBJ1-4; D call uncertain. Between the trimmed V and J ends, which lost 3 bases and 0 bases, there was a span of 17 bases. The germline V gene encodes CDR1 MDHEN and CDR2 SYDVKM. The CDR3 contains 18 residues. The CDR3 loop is CASSFEGPGSATNEKLFF. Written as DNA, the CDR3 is TGTGCCAGCAGTTTTGAAGGTCCCGGTAGTGCAACTAATGAAAAACTGTTTTTT. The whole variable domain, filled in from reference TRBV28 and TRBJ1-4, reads DVKVTQSSRYLVKRTGEKVFLECVQDMDHENMFWYRQDPGLGLRLIYFSYDVKMKEKGDIPEGYSVSREKKERFSLILESASTNQTSMYLCASSFEGPGSATNEKLFFGSGTQLSVL.

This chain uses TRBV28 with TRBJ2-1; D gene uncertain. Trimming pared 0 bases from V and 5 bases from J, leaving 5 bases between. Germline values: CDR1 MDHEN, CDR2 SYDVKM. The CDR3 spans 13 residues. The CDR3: CASSLWLHNEQFF. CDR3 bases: TGTGCCAGCAGTTTATGGCTACACAATGAGCAGTTCTTC. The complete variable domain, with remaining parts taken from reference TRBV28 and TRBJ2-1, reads DVKVTQSSRYLVKRTGEKVFLECVQDMDHENMFWYRQDPGLGLRLIYFSYDVKMKEKGDIPEGYSVSREKKERFSLILESASTNQTSMYLCASSLWLHNEQFFGPGTRLTVL.

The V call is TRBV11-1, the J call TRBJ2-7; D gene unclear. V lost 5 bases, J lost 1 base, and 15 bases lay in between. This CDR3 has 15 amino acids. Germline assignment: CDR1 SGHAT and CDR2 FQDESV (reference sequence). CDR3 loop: CASSQRPTQSYEQYF. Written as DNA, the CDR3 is TGTGCCAGCAGCCAAAGACCCACACAATCCTACGAGCAGTACTTC.

The CDR3 sequence: CASSSTGRMGSGANVLTF. DNA of the CDR3: TGCGCCAGCAGCTCGACAGGGCGGATGGGGTCTGGGGCCAACGTCCTGACTTTC. The J gene is TRBJ2-6, the V gene TRBV5-1; TRBD1 aligns across 7 bases. V lost 3 bases, J lost 1 base, and 10 bases stayed unmatched. CDR1 and CDR2 (germline): SGHRS, YFSETQ. The CDR3 contains 18 residues.

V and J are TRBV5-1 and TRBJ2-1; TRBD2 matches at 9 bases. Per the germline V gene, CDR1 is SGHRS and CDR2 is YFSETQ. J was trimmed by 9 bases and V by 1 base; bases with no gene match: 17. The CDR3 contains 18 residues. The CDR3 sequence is CASSLRGLASGNRGEQFF. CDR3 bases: TGCGCCAGCAGCTTGAGAGGGCTGGCTAGCGGGAACAGGGGTGAGCAGTTCTTC. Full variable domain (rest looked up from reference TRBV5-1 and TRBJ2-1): KAGVTQTPRYLIKTRGQQVTLSCSPISGHRSVSWYQQTPGQGLQFLFEYFSETQRNKGNFPGRFSGRQFSNSRSEMNVSTLELGDSALYLCASSLRGLASGNRGEQFFGPGTRLTVL.

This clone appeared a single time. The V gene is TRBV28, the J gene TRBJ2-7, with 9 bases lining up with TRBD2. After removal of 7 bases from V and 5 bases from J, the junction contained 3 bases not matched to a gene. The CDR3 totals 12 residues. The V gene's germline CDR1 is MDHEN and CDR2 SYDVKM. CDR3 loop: CASTLAGHEQYF. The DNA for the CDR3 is TGTGCCAGCACCCTAGCGGGACACGAGCAGTACTTC.

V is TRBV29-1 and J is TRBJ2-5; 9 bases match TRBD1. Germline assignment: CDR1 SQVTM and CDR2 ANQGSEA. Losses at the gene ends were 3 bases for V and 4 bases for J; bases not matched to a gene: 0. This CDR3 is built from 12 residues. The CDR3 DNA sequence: TGCAGCGTTGAGGGACAGGGAGAGACCCAGTACTTC. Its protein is CSVEGQGETQYF.

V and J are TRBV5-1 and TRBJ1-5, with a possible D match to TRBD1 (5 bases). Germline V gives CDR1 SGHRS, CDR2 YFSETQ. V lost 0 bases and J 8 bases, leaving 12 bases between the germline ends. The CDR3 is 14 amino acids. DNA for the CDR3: TGCGCCAGCAGCTTGGGTGAGGGGTCGGAGCCCCAGCATTTT. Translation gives CASSLGEGSEPQHF.